A single TCR beta chain is shown here with its context. The antigen is unknown. PCR involved 60 Vbeta and 13 Jbeta primers. This table comes from immunoSEQ multiplex PCR, and its TCRdb copy is limited to in-frame clones, with some not included. The sample shows about 130,000 clones, 80% of them seen only once. Deletions cut 3 bases from V and 6 bases from J, with 6 bases between. CDR1 is SNHLY, CDR2 FYNNEI, per germline. There are 12 residues in the CDR3. This sample is part of a study of cytomegalovirus exposure and HLA in healthy donors. Study findings and constraints: Association with HLA alleles at 0.05 false discovery rate was found for around 17,000 TCR beta sequences in a later analysis. As a later analysis showed, a missense DCLRE1C variant was linked to trimming of TCR beta V- and J-genes. Cytomegalovirus-associated TCR beta chains were listed, numbering 150 to 200.

The J gene is TRBJ1-5, the V gene TRBV2; no definite D call. The origin of this receptor is a man aged 35 to 55 in good health and CMV-seronegative. The material sequenced was PBMCs. This CDR3 is CASSDSSQPQHF. CDR3 DNA sequence: TGTGCCAGCAGTGATTCCTCTCAGCCCCAGCATTTT.